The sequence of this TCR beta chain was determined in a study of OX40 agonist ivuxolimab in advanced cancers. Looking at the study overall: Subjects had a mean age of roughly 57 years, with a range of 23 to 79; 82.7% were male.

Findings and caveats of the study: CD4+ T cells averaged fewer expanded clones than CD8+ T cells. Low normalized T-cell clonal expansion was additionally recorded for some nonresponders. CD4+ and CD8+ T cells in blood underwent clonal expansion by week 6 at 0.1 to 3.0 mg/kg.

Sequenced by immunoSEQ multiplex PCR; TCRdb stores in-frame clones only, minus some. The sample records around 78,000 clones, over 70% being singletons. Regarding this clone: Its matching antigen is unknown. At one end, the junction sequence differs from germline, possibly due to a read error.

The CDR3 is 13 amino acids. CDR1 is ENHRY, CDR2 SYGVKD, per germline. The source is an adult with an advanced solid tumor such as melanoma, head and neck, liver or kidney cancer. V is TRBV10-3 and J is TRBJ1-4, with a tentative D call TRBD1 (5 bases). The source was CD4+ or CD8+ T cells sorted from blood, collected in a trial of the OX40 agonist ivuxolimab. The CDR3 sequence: CAIREDTHEKLFF. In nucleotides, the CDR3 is TGTGCCATCCGTGAGGACACTCATGAAAAACTGTTTTTT.